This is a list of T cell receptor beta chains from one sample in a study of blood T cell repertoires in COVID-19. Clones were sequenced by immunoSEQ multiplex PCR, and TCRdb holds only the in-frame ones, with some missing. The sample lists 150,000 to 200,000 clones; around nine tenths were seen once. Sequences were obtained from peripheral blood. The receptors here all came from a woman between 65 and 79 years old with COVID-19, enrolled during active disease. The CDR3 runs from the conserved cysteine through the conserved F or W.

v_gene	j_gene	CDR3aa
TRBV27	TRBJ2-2	CASSSLNTGELFF
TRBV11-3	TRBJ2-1	CASSLVAGGYNEQFF
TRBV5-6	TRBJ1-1	CASSRSGFTNTEAFF
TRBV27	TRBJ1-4	CASSPRDTSTNEKLFF
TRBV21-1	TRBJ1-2	CASSKGRQDLYGYTF
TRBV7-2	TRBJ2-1	CASSKLAGGPGEQFF
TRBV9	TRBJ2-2	CASSARQVESGELFF
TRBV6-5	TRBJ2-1	CASRSDSYNEQFF
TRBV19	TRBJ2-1	CASSIAVGGTLNNEQFF
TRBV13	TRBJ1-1	CASSLPGMNTEAFF
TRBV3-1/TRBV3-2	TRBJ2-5	CASSQDRVLDRRHETQYF
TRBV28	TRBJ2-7	CASALLGQINYEQYF
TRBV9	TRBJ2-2	CASTRDMNTGELFF
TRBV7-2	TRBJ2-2	CASSSRTRGTGELFF
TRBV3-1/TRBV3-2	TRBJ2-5	CASSQAYQGPPNQETQYF
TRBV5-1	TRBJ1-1	CASSLGQDTEAFF
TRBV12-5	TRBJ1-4	CASGLKQGAGELFF
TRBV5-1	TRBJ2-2	CASSPLRTGGRTGELFF
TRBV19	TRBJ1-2	CASSIGFRVYGYTF
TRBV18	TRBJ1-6	CASSPSSTWGEPLHF
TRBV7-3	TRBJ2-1	CASSLSAGGFEQFF
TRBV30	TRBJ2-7	CAWSPSRGRNYEQYF
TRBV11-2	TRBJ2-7	CASSFSIYEQYF
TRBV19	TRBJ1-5	CASSATQTGASDSGNQPQHF
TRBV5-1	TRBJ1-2	CASSLDRGSYGYTF
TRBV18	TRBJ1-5	CASSGQTGDNQPQHF
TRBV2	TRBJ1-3	CASRGPGQENTIYF
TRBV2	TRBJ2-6	CARDSLSSGANVLTF
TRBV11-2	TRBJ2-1	CASSWGQGLYNEQFF